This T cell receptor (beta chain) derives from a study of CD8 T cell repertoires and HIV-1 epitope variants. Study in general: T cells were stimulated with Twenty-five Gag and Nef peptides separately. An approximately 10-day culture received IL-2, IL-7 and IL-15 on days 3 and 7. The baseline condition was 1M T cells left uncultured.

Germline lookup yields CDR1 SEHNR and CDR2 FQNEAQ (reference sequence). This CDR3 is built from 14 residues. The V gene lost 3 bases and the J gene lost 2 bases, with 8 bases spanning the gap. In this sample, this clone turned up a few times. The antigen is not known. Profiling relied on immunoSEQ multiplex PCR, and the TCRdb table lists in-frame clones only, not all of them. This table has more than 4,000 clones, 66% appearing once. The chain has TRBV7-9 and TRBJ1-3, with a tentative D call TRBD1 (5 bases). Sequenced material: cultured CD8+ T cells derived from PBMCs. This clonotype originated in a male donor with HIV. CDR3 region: CASSFDSAGNTIYF. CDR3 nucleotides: TGTGCCAGCAGCTTCGACAGCGCTGGAAACACCATATATTTT.